The clone carrying this T cell receptor beta chain appeared once. No antigen is known for it. The sample originates from a study of cytomegalovirus exposure and HLA in healthy donors. Study conclusions and caveats: A few of the chains that were CMV-associated were confirmed in vitro to be specific for CMV antigens. Later on, a genetic analysis was performed. It linked a missense variant in DCLRE1C with V- and J-gene trimming of TCR beta.

The PCR had 60 Vbeta and 13 Jbeta primers. TCRdb keeps only in-frame clones here, not all; method: immunoSEQ multiplex PCR. The sample carries 100,000 or so clones, roughly 76% recorded once. The germline gives CDR1 SGHNT, CDR2 YYREEE (reference sequence). The CDR3 is 15 residues long. With V trimmed by 4 bases and J by 2 bases, 5 bases remained unmatched. The chain recombines TRBV5-4 with TRBJ2-7, with 11 bases aligning to TRBD1. Sequencing input: PBMCs. The source is a man younger than 45 in good health and CMV-seropositive. The CDR3 DNA follows: TGTGCCAGCAGCGACGGGACAGGGGGAGCCTACGAGCAGTACTTC. This gives the protein CASSDGTGGAYEQYF.